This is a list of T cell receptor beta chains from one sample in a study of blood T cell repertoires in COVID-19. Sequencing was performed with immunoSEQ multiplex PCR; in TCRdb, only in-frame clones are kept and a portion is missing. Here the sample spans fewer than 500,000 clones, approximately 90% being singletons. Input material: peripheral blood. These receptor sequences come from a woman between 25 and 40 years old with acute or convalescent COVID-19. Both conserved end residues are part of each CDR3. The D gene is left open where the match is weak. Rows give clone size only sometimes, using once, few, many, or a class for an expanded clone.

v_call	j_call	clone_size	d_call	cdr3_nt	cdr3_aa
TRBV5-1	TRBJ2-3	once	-	TGCGCCAGCAGCTTGGCCCGGGTTCAGTCAGATACGCAGTATTTT	CASSLARVQSDTQYF
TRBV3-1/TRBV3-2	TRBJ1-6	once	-	TGTGCCAGCAGCCCCATCAATAATTCACCCCTCCACTTT	CASSPINNSPLHF
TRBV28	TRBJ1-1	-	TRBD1	TGTGCCAGCAGTTTCGGGACAGCCATGAGAGCTTTCTTT	CASSFGTAMRAFF
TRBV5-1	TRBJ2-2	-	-	TGCGCCAGCAGCTTGGCTGGAGGGGGCTTATATGTCACCGGGGAGCTGTTTTTT	CASSLAGGGLYVTGELFF
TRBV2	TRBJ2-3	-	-	TGTGCCAGCAGTGAAGCGTGGGGGCGCACAGATACGCAGTATTTT	CASSEAWGRTDTQYF
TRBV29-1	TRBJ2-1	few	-	TGCAGCGCCGGAGACGGTGCGATAGGTTCTGAGCAGTTCTTC	CSAGDGAIGSEQFF
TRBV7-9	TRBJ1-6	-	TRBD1	TGTGCCAGCAGCTTATGGGGACAGGCAAATTCACCCCTCCACTTT	CASSLWGQANSPLHF
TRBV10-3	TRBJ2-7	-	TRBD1	TGTGCCATCAGTTTACCCTGGGGGACAGGGGGCTCGTACGAGCAGTACTTC	CAISLPWGTGGSYEQYF
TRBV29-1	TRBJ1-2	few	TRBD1	TGCAGCGCCACCGGGACAGGGGGCGCCCGGGGCTACACCTTC	CSATGTGGARGYTF
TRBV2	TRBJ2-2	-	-	TGTGCCAGCAGTTACGGCGCAGGGAAAGGTGGCGGGGAGCTGTTTTTT	CASSYGAGKGGGELFF
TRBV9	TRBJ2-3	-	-	TGTGCCAGCCAAGGGGGGGGCACAGATACGCAGTATTTT	CASQGGGTDTQYF
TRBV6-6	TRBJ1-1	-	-	TGTGCCAGCAGTGTGGCCGGCGGCGTGAACACTGAAGCTTTCTTT	CASSVAGGVNTEAFF
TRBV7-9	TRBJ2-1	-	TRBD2	TGTGCCAGCAGCTTCCGAGCGGGGGGTAATGAGCAGTTCTTC	CASSFRAGGNEQFF
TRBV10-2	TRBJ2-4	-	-	TGCGCCAGCAGTGAAGAGGGAAACATTCAGTACTTC	CASSEEGNIQYF
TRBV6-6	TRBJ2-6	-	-	TGTGCCAGCAGTCCAGGAGGGGCCAACGTCCTGACTTTC	CASSPGGANVLTF
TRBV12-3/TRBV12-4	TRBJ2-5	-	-	TGTGCCAGCGTCCGACAGGACCAAGAGACCCAGTACTTC	CASVRQDQETQYF
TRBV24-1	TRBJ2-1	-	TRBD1	TGTGCCACATCCGGGACAGGGGACCCTCGTCGGTACAATGAGCAGTTCTTC	CATSGTGDPRRYNEQFF
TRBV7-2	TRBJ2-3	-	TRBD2	TGTGCCAGCAGTCTAGCGGGGGGGTCTACAGATACGCAGTATTTT	CASSLAGGSTDTQYF
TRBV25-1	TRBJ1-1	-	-	TGTGCCAGCAGCAACGGGGACACTGAAGCTTTCTTT	CASSNGDTEAFF
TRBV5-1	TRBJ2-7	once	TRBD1	TGCGCCAGCAGCCCCCGGGACAGGGGGGAGTACTTC	CASSPRDRGEYF
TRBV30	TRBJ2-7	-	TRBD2	TGTGCCTGGAGTGCGGGGGGGAACTACGAGCAGTACTTC	CAWSAGGNYEQYF
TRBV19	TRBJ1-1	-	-	TGTGCCAGTAGTATAATCCAGGGGATGAACACTGAAGCTTTCTTT	CASSIIQGMNTEAFF
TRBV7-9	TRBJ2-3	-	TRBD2	TGTGCCAGCAGCTTAGCAACGGGGGGAGACAGCAGCTACACAGATACGCAGTATTTT	CASSLATGGDSSYTDTQYF
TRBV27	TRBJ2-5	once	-	TGTGCCAGCAGTGATCTGAGGAGGGAGACCCAGTACTTC	CASSDLRRETQYF
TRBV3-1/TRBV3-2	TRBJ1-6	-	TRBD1	TGTGCCAGCAGCTCCGGGACAGGGGGGGCACCCCTCCACTTT	CASSSGTGGAPLHF
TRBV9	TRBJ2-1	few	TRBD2	TGTGCCAGCAGCGTTAGCGGGGGGGCCGTTAATGAGCAGTTCTTC	CASSVSGGAVNEQFF
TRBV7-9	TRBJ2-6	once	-	TGTGCCAGCAGCTTAACAGCCTCTGGGGCCAACGTCCTGACTTTC	CASSLTASGANVLTF
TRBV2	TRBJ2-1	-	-	TGTGCCAGCAGTGAAAACCTGGTCTATTCCTCCTACAATGAGCAGTTCTTC	CASSENLVYSSYNEQFF
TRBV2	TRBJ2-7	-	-	TGTGCCAGCAGGGCCCGAACAGGGTACTACGAGCAGTACTTC	CASRARTGYYEQYF
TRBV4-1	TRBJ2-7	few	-	TGCGCCAGCAGCCAAGTCCAGGACAGAGGTTACGAGCAGTACTTC	CASSQVQDRGYEQYF
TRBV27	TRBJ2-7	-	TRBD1	TGTGCCAGCAGTTTGGGACAGGCTACCTACGAGCAGTACTTC	CASSLGQATYEQYF
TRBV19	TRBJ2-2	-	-	TGTGCCAGTAGTCCACAGGTTTCGGGCGGGGAGCTGTTTTTT	CASSPQVSGGELFF
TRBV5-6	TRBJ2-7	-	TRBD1	TGTGCCAGCAGCTTCGGGACAGGGGGGCTAGGGCAGTACTTC	CASSFGTGGLGQYF
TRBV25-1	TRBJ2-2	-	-	TGTGCCAGCAGTGAAAAGGGCAGGGCGTACACCGGGGAGCTGTTTTTT	CASSEKGRAYTGELFF
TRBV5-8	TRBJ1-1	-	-	TGTGCCAGCAGCCTTCGTGTCAGTTCGAACACTGAAGCTTTCTTT	CASSLRVSSNTEAFF
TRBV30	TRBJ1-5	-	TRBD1	TGTGCCTGGAGTAGGACAGGGGCCAATCAGCCCCAGCATTTT	CAWSRTGANQPQHF